The clone carrying this T cell receptor beta chain was seen a single time. Its cognate antigen is unknown. V dropped 6 bases and J dropped 5 bases, with 9 bases sitting between them. The V gene's germline CDR1 is SQVTM and CDR2 ANQGSEA. The CDR3 extends over 11 amino acids. The data belong to a study of T-cell memory formation after mild COVID-19. About the study: There were largely donor-specific TCR clusters.

Each CDR3 protein gets one entry after TCRdb re-called the 5' RACE reads with MiXCR. The sample comprises around 450,000 distinct CDR3 sequences, 24% of which are singletons, and around 8.8% rests with the top ten. The study, taken as a whole, reports: There were some responding clones in pre-infection memory, which suggested that cross-reactive memory had joined. The main location of contracting CD4+ clones was CM and EM, and that of contracting CD8+ clones was EMRA. Later expanders leaned CD4+, whereas day 15 to 85 contracting clones were balanced CD4/CD8.

This receptor was obtained from an adult woman who had mild COVID-19 (a few samples of this study predate the infection). Cell type and time point are not known. The chain employs TRBV29-1 and TRBJ2-3; D not resolved. The sample consisted of PBMCs or a T cell subset sorted from them (not recorded which). CDR3 nucleotides: TGCAGCGTAGGCCGTAGAGATACGCAGTATTTT. Amino acid sequence: CSVGRRDTQYF.